These T cell receptor beta chains were read from a single sample in a study of blood T cell repertoires in COVID-19. Some clones are missing from TCRdb's copy, which holds only in-frame ones; the method was immunoSEQ multiplex PCR. The data show 300,000 to 400,000 clones, about 93% seen once. The specimen was peripheral blood. The origin of the receptors is a woman aged 18-29 years who had recovered from COVID-19. Each CDR3 is given with its conserved first and last residue. D genes are given only for firm matches. A row's size may be missing; if present it is once, few, many or a size class.

>TRBV7-9|once|TRBJ2-3|.
CASSLSGPSTDTQYF
TGTGCCAGCAGCTTAAGCGGGCCTAGCACAGATACGCAGTATTTT
>TRBV6-5|.|TRBJ1-3|.
CASTASGNTIYF
TGTGCCAGTACAGCCTCTGGAAACACCATATATTTT
>TRBV5-6|.|TRBJ1-2|TRBD1
CASSPGTGLLLYGYTF
TGTGCCAGCAGCCCCGGGACAGGCCTTCTTCTCTATGGCTACACCTTC
>TRBV6-6|.|TRBJ1-5|.
CASSYGSNQPQHF
TGTGCCAGCAGTTACGGCAGCAATCAGCCCCAGCATTTT
>TRBV1|.|TRBJ2-1|.
CTSSRGLVIIYNEQFF
TGCACCAGCAGCCGAGGACTAGTTATTATCTACAATGAGCAGTTCTTC
>TRBV5-4|.|TRBJ1-3|TRBD1
CASSFSTGAGNTIYF
TGTGCCAGCAGCTTCTCGACAGGGGCCGGAAACACCATATATTTT
>TRBV30|.|TRBJ1-2|.
CAWSQGYYGYTF
TGTGCCTGGAGTCAGGGGTACTATGGCTACACCTTC
>TRBV5-1|.|TRBJ2-5|TRBD1
CASSSMLTGAPSETQYF
TGCGCCAGCAGCTCGATGTTAACAGGGGCGCCTTCGGAGACCCAGTACTTC
>TRBV7-9|.|TRBJ2-3|.
CASSPGLLDRDTQYF
TGTGCCAGCAGCCCCGGACTGCTCGATCGCGATACGCAGTATTTT
>TRBV18|once|TRBJ1-2|TRBD1
CASSGQGPGNYGYTF
TGTGCCAGCTCAGGACAGGGGCCGGGAAACTATGGCTACACCTTC
>TRBV7-9|.|TRBJ2-4|.
CASSPSAGGLAKNIQYF
TGTGCCAGCAGCCCCTCGGCGGGCGGTCTGGCCAAAAACATTCAGTACTTC
>TRBV24-1|.|TRBJ1-4|TRBD1
CATSAGDRGEKLFF
TGTGCCACCAGTGCCGGCGACAGGGGCGAAAAACTGTTTTTT
>TRBV21-1|.|TRBJ1-2|.
CASSWLMGTGGLFGYTF
TGTGCCAGTTCTTGGTTGATGGGAACAGGGGGTTTGTTTGGCTACACCTTC
>TRBV27|.|TRBJ1-1|.
CASSLSQGSDEAFF
TGTGCCAGCAGTTTATCCCAGGGATCGGATGAAGCTTTCTTT
>TRBV6-2/TRBV6-3|.|TRBJ2-1|.
CASSYSRAWEQFF
TGTGCCAGCAGTTACTCGAGGGCTTGGGAGCAGTTCTTC
>TRBV7-8|.|TRBJ2-5|.
CASRRSRGSFQETQYF
TGTGCCAGCAGGCGCTCTCGGGGTAGTTTCCAAGAGACCCAGTACTTC
>TRBV15|.|TRBJ2-3|TRBD2
CATSTRLADMDTQYF
TGTGCCACCAGCACCCGACTAGCGGACATGGATACGCAGTATTTT
>TRBV13|.|TRBJ1-2|.
CASSLVQGGGYTF
TGTGCCAGCAGCTTAGTACAGGGCGGGGGCTACACCTTC
>TRBV24-1|.|TRBJ1-2|TRBD1
CAIGQDYGYTF
TGTGCCATCGGACAGGACTATGGCTACACCTTC
>TRBV9|.|TRBJ2-3|.
CASSVRTSTDTQYF
TGTGCCAGCAGCGTCCGAACTAGTACAGATACGCAGTATTTT
>TRBV25-1|.|TRBJ1-2|.
CASSQPEGQLNYGYTF
TGTGCCAGCAGTCAACCCGAAGGACAGCTTAACTATGGCTACACCTTC
>TRBV7-2|.|TRBJ2-1|.
CASTLVSGVFNEQFF
TGTGCCAGCACCTTAGTTAGCGGAGTTTTCAATGAGCAGTTCTTC
>TRBV7-9|.|TRBJ2-1|TRBD2
CASSLRKGLAGVSCDEQFF
TGTGCCAGCAGCTTACGCAAGGGCCTAGCGGGAGTATCTTGCGATGAGCAGTTCTTC
>TRBV19|once|TRBJ1-1|.
CASSLLIRGTEAFF
TGTGCCAGTAGTCTTTTAATCAGGGGCACTGAAGCTTTCTTT
>TRBV10-2|.|TRBJ1-2|TRBD1
CASTDGTGVNGYTF
TGCGCCAGCACCGACGGGACAGGGGTTAATGGCTACACCTTC
>TRBV9|.|TRBJ2-5|TRBD2
CASSVTSGVSQETQYF
TGTGCCAGCAGCGTGACTAGCGGGGTTAGTCAAGAGACCCAGTACTTC
>TRBV2|.|TRBJ1-1|TRBD1
CASSETPRGQPLQAFF
TGTGCCAGCAGTGAAACTCCTCGGGGACAGCCATTGCAGGCTTTCTTT
>TRBV28|few|TRBJ1-5|.
CASSLSQGLRNQPQHF
TGTGCCAGCAGTTTATCCCAGGGGCTGAGGAATCAGCCCCAGCATTTT
>TRBV7-8|.|TRBJ1-5|.
CASSPLGGSNQPQHF
TGTGCCAGCAGCCCCTTGGGGGGAAGCAATCAGCCCCAGCATTTT
>TRBV7-9|.|TRBJ1-2|.
CASSTTGRHGYTF
TGTGCCAGCAGCACCACAGGACGACATGGCTACACCTTC
>TRBV7-9|.|TRBJ1-1|.
CASSLVVRRRGEAFF
TGTGCCAGCAGCTTAGTGGTCCGGCGGAGGGGAGAAGCTTTCTTT
>TRBV7-2|.|TRBJ1-1|.
CASSPSAQGTTEAFF
TGTGCCAGCAGCCCATCCGCTCAGGGGACCACTGAAGCTTTCTTT
>TRBV5-1|once|TRBJ1-1|.
CASSYGGQMNTEAFF
TGCGCCAGCAGCTATGGAGGACAGATGAACACTGAAGCTTTCTTT
>TRBV4-1|.|TRBJ2-6|.
CASSPGVPRGTGANVLTF
TGCGCCAGCAGCCCTGGAGTCCCCCGGGGGACTGGGGCCAACGTCCTGACTTTC
>TRBV20-1|.|TRBJ2-3|.
CSASPGSTDTQYF
TGCAGTGCTAGTCCGGGATCTACAGATACGCAGTATTTT
>TRBV11-2|.|TRBJ2-2|.
CASSLGGGAHTGELFF
TGTGCCAGCAGCTTAGGAGGGGGGGCCCACACCGGGGAGCTGTTTTTT
>TRBV4-3|.|TRBJ2-4|TRBD2
CASSPSPAGDIQYF
TGCGCCAGCAGCCCCAGTCCGGCGGGGGACATTCAGTACTTC
>TRBV19|.|TRBJ2-3|TRBD2
CASSIGPSGRVHTQYF
TGTGCCAGTAGTATCGGCCCTAGCGGGAGGGTACATACGCAGTATTTT
>TRBV24-1|once|TRBJ1-3|.
CATRPRGGRTGNTIYF
TGTGCCACCCGTCCAAGGGGAGGGAGGACTGGAAACACCATATATTTT
>TRBV6-6|.|TRBJ2-1|TRBD2
CASSNPGLVVSNEQFF
TGTGCCAGCAGTAACCCGGGACTAGTGGTATCGAATGAGCAGTTCTTC
>TRBV5-1|few|TRBJ1-1|TRBD1
CASSPTSTGTVTHEAFF
TGCGCCAGCAGCCCGACCTCTACCGGGACAGTCACTCATGAAGCTTTCTTT
>TRBV7-2|.|TRBJ1-1|.
CASSLWYGAGENTEAFF
TGTGCCAGCAGCTTATGGTATGGGGCAGGGGAGAACACTGAAGCTTTCTTT
>TRBV19|.|TRBJ1-4|.
CASSPRGKTWGEKLFF
TGTGCCAGCAGTCCCCGGGGGAAGACATGGGGTGAAAAACTGTTTTTT
>TRBV18|.|TRBJ1-5|.
CASSSRSYGGEPQHF
TGTGCCAGCTCATCTAGGTCGTACGGCGGGGAGCCCCAGCATTTT
>TRBV5-6|.|TRBJ2-3|TRBD2
CASSSLAGVRDTQYF
TGTGCCAGCAGCTCCTTAGCGGGAGTCAGGGATACGCAGTATTTT
>TRBV6-6|.|TRBJ2-2|.
CASSGLHNTGELFF
TGTGCCAGCAGTGGACTACATAACACCGGGGAGCTGTTTTTT
>TRBV21-1|.|TRBJ2-3|.
CASSKQDLSGRVSPDTQYF
TGTGCCAGCAGCAAACAAGATCTCAGCGGGAGGGTTTCCCCAGATACGCAGTATTTT
>TRBV2|.|TRBJ1-1|.
CAARVSLIEAFF
TGTGCTGCCCGGGTTAGCCTTATCGAAGCTTTCTTT
>TRBV7-9|.|TRBJ2-2|TRBD2
CASSWTSGGNTGELFF
TGTGCCAGCAGCTGGACTAGCGGAGGAAACACCGGGGAGCTGTTTTTT
>TRBV12-3/TRBV12-4|.|TRBJ2-2|.
CASRTGSTGELFF
TGTGCCAGCAGGACAGGATCCACCGGGGAGCTGTTTTTT